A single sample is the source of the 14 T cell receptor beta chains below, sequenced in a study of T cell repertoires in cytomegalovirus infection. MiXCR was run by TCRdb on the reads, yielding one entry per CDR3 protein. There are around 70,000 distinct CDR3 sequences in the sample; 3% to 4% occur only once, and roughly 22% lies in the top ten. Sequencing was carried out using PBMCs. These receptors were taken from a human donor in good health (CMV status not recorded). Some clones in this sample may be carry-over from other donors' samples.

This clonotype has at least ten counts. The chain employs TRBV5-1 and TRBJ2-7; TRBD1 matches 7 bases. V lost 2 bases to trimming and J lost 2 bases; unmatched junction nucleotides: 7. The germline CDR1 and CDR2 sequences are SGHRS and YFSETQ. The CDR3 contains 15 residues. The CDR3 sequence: CASSFSGTVAYEQYF. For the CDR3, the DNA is TGCGCCAGCAGCTTTTCCGGGACAGTAGCCTACGAGCAGTACTTC.

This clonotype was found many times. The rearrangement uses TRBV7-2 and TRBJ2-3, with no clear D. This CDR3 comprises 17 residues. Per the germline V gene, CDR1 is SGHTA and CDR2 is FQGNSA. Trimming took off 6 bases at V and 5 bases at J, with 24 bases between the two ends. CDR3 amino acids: CASSDRPSLLTGDTQYF. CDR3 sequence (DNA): TGTGCCAGCAGTGATAGGCCCTCACTTCTCACTGGAGATACGCAGTATTTT.

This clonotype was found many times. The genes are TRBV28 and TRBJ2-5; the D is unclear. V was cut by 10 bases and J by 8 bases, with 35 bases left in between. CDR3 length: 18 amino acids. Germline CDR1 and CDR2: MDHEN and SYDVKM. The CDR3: CATLPWATGKSPLETQYF. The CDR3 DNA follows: TGTGCCACCCTCCCTTGGGCGACGGGCAAGTCCCCCTTGGAAACCCAGTACTTC.

DNA of the CDR3: TGTGCCAGCAGTTTTAGGAGGGGCGGAGAGACCCAGTACTTC. Translated: CASSFRRGGETQYF. The V gene is TRBV7-9, the J gene TRBJ2-5, with D tentatively TRBD2 (6 bases). CDR1 SEHNR and CDR2 FQNEAQ come from the germline V gene (reference sequence). The V end was cut by 6 bases, the J end by 4 bases, with 15 bases between. The CDR3 runs 14 residues.

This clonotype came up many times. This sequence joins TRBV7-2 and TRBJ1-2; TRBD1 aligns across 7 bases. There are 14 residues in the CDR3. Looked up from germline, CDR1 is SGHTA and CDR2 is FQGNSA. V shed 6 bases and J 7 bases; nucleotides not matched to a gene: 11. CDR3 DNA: TGTGCCAGCAGTCAAGAAACAGGGGTTTCTGGCTACACCTTC. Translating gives CASSQETGVSGYTF.

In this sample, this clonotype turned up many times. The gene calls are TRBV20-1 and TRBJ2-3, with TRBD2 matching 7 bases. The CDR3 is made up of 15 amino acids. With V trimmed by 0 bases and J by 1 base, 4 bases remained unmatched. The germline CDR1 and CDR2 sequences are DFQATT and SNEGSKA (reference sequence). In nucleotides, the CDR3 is TGCAGTGCTAGAGATGCGGGAGTTGGCACAGATACGCAGTATTTT. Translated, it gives CSARDAGVGTDTQYF.

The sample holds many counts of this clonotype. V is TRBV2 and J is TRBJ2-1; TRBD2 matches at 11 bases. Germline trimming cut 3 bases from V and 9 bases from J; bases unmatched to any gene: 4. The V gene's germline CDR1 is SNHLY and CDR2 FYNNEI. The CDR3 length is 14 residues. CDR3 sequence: CASSEGTSGLEQFF. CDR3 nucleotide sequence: TGTGCCAGCAGTGAGGGGACTAGCGGCCTTGAGCAGTTCTTC.

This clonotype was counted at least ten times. In nucleotides, the CDR3 is TGTGCCAGCAGCTTAGTTGGGACTAGCCGTGGGGAGACCCAGTACTTC. This translates into CASSLVGTSRGETQYF. This chain connects TRBV7-2 to TRBJ2-5, with 9 bases matching TRBD2. CDR1 is SGHTA, CDR2 FQGNSA, per germline. With V trimmed by 1 base and J by 5 bases, 8 bases remained unmatched. This CDR3 has 16 amino acids. The full variable domain, with the rest looked up from reference TRBV7-2 and TRBJ2-5, is GAGVSQSPSNKVTEKGKDVELRCDPISGHTALYWYRQSLGQGLEFLIYFQGNSAPDKSGLPSDRFSAERTGGSVSTLTIQRTQQEDSAVYLCASSLVGTSRGETQYFGPGTRLLVL.

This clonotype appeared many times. In nucleotides, the CDR3 is TGTGCCAGCAGCGGGGGACAGTACCAAGAGACCCAGTACTTC. Encoded protein: CASSGGQYQETQYF. This chain joins TRBV7-9 and TRBJ2-5; 7 bases line up with TRBD1. There are 14 residues in the CDR3. From germline, CDR1 is SEHNR and CDR2 FQNEAQ (reference sequence). Trimming took 5 bases from V and 0 from J; bases not matched to a gene: 3.

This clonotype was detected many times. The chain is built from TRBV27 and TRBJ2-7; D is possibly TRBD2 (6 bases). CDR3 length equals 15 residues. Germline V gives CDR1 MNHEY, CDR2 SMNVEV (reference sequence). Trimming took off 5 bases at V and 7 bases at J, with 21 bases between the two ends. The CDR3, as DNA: TGTGCCAGCAGTCCCCTGTGGGGGTCGGGAGAGGAGCAGTACTTC. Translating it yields CASSPLWGSGEEQYF.

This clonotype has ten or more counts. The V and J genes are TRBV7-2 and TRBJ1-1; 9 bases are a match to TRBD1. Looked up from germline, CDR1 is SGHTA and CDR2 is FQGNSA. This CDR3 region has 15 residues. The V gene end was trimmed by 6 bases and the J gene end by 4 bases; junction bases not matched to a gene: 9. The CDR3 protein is CASSRSTGGSTEAFF. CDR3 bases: TGTGCCAGCAGTAGATCGACAGGGGGGAGCACTGAAGCTTTCTTT. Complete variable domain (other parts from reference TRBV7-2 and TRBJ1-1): GAGVSQSPSNKVTEKGKDVELRCDPISGHTALYWYRQSLGQGLEFLIYFQGNSAPDKSGLPSDRFSAERTGGSVSTLTIQRTQQEDSAVYLCASSRSTGGSTEAFFGQGTRLTVV.

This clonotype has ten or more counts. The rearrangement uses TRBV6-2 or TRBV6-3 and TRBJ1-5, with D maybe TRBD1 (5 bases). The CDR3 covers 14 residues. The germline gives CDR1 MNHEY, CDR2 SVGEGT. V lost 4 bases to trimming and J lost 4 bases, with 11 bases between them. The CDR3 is CASSWRGGNQPQHF. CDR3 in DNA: TGTGCCAGCAGTTGGCGGGGCGGGAATCAGCCCCAGCATTTT.

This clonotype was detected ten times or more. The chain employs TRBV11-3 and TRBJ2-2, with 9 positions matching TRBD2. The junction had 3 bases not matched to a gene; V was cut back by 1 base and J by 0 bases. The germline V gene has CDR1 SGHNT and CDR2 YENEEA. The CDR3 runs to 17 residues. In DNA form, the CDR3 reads TGTGCCAGCAGCTTAGGGCTAGCGGGGACGAACACCGGGGAGCTGTTTTTT. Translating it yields CASSLGLAGTNTGELFF.

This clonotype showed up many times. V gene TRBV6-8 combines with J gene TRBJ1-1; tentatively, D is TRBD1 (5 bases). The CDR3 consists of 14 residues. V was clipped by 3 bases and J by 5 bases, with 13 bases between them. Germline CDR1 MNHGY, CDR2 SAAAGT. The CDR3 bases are TGTGCCAGCAGTTATTCAGGGTCCTCGACTGAAGCTTTCTTT. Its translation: CASSYSGSSTEAFF.